Listed here are 10 T cell receptor beta chains from one sample, sequenced in a study of shared clonotypes between healthy human individuals. The data were produced by immunoSEQ multiplex PCR, yet TCRdb's version contains in-frame clones alone and is incomplete. The sample has under 1,100,000 clones; approximately 76% are singletons. The sequenced material came from memory CD4+ T cells sorted from blood. Subset specified: CD45RA-negative fraction. The receptors come from a man aged 18-30 years in good health.

This clone was seen only a few times. The rearrangement joins TRBV7-8 to TRBJ2-5; D unresolved. V was trimmed by 1 base and J by 3 bases, leaving 6 bases between them. The CDR3 spans 13 residues. Germline V gene data show CDR1 as SGHVS and CDR2 as FQNEAQ. The CDR3 region is CASSLEQKETQYF. Here the CDR3 DNA reads TGTGCCAGCAGCTTAGAACAAAAAGAGACCCAGTACTTC. The full variable domain, with the rest looked up from reference TRBV7-8 and TRBJ2-5, is GAGVSQSPRYKVAKRGQDVALRCDPISGHVSLFWYQQALGQGPEFLTYFQNEAQLDKSGLPSDRFFAERPEGSVSTLKIQRTQQEDSAVYLCASSLEQKETQYFGPGTRLLVL.

V is TRBV5-5 and J is TRBJ2-7, with TRBD1 matching 10 bases. This CDR3 is built from 15 residues. Germline V gene data show CDR1 as SGHKS and CDR2 as YYEKEE (reference sequence). With 4 bases clipped from V and 2 bases from J, the junction kept 6 bases outside the gene matches. The CDR3 coding sequence is TGTGCCAGCAGCGTATCCGGGACAGGGGCCTACGAGCAGTACTTC. It translates to CASSVSGTGAYEQYF.

The gene calls are TRBV6-5 and TRBJ2-7; tentatively, D is TRBD1 (6 bases). Looked up from germline, CDR1 is MNHEY and CDR2 is SVGAGI. With 8 bases removed from V and 2 bases from J, the gap between germline ends came to 13 bases. CDR3 length equals 13 residues. CDR3 nucleotides: TGTGCCAGCCGGGACACGAACACCTACGAGCAGTACTTC. This encodes CASRDTNTYEQYF.

Here the CDR3 reads CASSLGDPREKLFF. CDR3 in DNA: TGTGCCAGCAGCTTAGGGGATCCCAGGGAAAAACTGTTTTTT. This chain links TRBV11-2 with TRBJ1-4; D unresolved. The CDR3 is made up of 14 amino acids. The germline gives CDR1 SGHAT, CDR2 FQNNGV. Deletions cut 1 base from V and 8 bases from J, with 11 bases between.

The chain recombines TRBV5-4 with TRBJ2-2, with 12 bases that match TRBD2. The CDR3 totals 17 residues. After removal of 4 bases from V and 4 bases from J, the junction contained 8 bases not matched to a gene. Germline V gene data show CDR1 as SGHNT and CDR2 as YYREEE (reference sequence). CDR3 nucleotide sequence: TGTGCCAGCAGCCGCAATCGGACTAGCGGGGTCACCGGGGAGCTGTTTTTT. Amino acids: CASSRNRTSGVTGELFF.

The J gene is TRBJ2-5, the V gene TRBV5-6; no clear D gene. This CDR3 region has 12 residues. Trimming took off 2 bases at V and 6 bases at J, with 8 bases between the two ends. CDR1 and CDR2 from the germline V gene are SGHDT and YYEEEE. CDR3: CASSFFGKTQYF. The CDR3 region has the DNA TGTGCCAGCAGCTTCTTTGGGAAGACCCAGTACTTC.

The chain has TRBV18 and TRBJ2-5; TRBD2 matches at 11 bases. Germline loops: CDR1 KGHSH, CDR2 LQKENI. V gave up 6 bases and J gave up 2 bases; unmatched junction bases: 11. This CDR3 has 17 amino acids. CDR3 sequence reads: CASSLMRLAGGQETQYF. CDR3 DNA sequence: TGTGCCAGCTCCCTTATGAGGCTAGCGGGAGGACAAGAGACCCAGTACTTC.

The gene calls are TRBV18 and TRBJ2-7; TRBD1 matches at 12 bases. Germline trimming cut 5 bases from V and 0 bases from J; bases unmatched to any gene: 2. The CDR3 covers 15 residues. In germline, CDR1 is KGHSH, CDR2 LQKENI. The CDR3: CASSGTGGTSYEQYF. As DNA, the CDR3 is TGTGCCAGCTCAGGGACAGGGGGCACCTCCTACGAGCAGTACTTC.

This clone occurred a few times. The V and J genes are TRBV28 and TRBJ1-5, with D unresolved. The germline gives CDR1 MDHEN, CDR2 SYDVKM. V lost 8 bases and J 0 bases, leaving 14 bases between the germline ends. The CDR3 has 15 amino acids. The CDR3 bases are TGTGCCAGCCTGAGGGCAGGCTATAGCAATCAGCCCCAGCATTTT. As protein: CASLRAGYSNQPQHF.

The chain carries TRBV11-3 and TRBJ1-3, with D unclear. The germline V gene encodes CDR1 SGHNT and CDR2 YENEEA. This CDR3 comprises 17 residues. V was trimmed by 3 bases and J by 1 base, leaving 16 bases between them. CDR3 coding DNA: TGTGCCAGCAGCTTGGACGGTGGATCGTCTTCTGGAAACACCATATATTTT. It encodes CASSLDGGSSSGNTIYF. Filled out from reference TRBV11-3 and TRBJ1-3, the complete variable domain reads EAGVVQSPRYKIIEKKQPVAFWCNPISGHNTLYWYLQNLGQGPELLIRYENEEAVDDSQLPKDRFSAERLKGVDSTLKIQPAELGDSAVYLCASSLDGGSSSGNTIYFGEGSWLTVV.